A selection of T cell receptor beta chains follows, all from one sample in a study of CD8 T cells in ankylosing spondylitis. In TCRdb, the 5' RACE reads were re-called with MiXCR into one record per CDR3 protein. The data contain 200,000 to 300,000 distinct CDR3 sequences, over 9.5% of them singletons. Sequencing was done on a sample of blood, either unsorted or a sorted T cell fraction (not recorded which). These receptors all come from a male donor with ankylosing spondylitis or in good health (not recorded which). Each CDR3 is given with its conserved first and last residue. D genes are given only for firm matches. Only part of the rows carry a size: once, few, many, or a class if the clone is expanded.

>many|TRBV3-1|TRBJ2-1|NA
TGTGCCAGCAGCCAAGCGGAGAGTGAGCAGTTCTTC
CASSQAESEQFF
>NA|TRBV30|TRBJ1-5|NA
TGTGCCTGGAGGGGGCAGAGCAATCAGCCCCAGCATTTT
CAWRGQSNQPQHF
>few|TRBV5-5|TRBJ2-7|NA
TGTGCCAGCTTTACCTACCCCTACGAGCAGTACTTC
CASFTYPYEQYF
>NA|TRBV19|TRBJ2-7|NA
TGTGCCAGCACTCGGACGGGCGACTACGAGCAGTACTTC
CASTRTGDYEQYF
>many|TRBV12-3/TRBV12-4|TRBJ2-2|NA
TGTGCCAGCAGCCGGGACACCTCGAACACCGGGGAGCTGTTTTTT
CASSRDTSNTGELFF
>many|TRBV2|TRBJ2-3|NA
TGTGCCAGCAGTGGCCTTAGCAGATCGGCAGATACGCAGTATTTT
CASSGLSRSADTQYF
>many|TRBV6-5|TRBJ2-7|TRBD1
TGTGCCAGCAGTTACCTACAGGGGGCAGGATACGAGCAGTACTTC
CASSYLQGAGYEQYF
>NA|TRBV12-3/TRBV12-4|TRBJ1-2|NA
TGTGCCAGCAGTTTAGGGGACGCGACTGTTTATGGCTACACCTTC
CASSLGDATVYGYTF
>NA|TRBV27|TRBJ2-7|TRBD2
TGTGCCAGCAGTATAGGACTAGCGGGGCTGAGCCACGAGCAGTACTTC
CASSIGLAGLSHEQYF
>many|TRBV15|TRBJ2-1|NA
TGTGCCACCAGCAGAGAAGTGGGAGCTCATTCCAATGAGCAGTTCTTC
CATSREVGAHSNEQFF
>many|TRBV21-1|TRBJ2-1|NA
TGTGCCAGCAGCAAAGCACGCCGACAGTCTACCTACAATGAGCAGTTCTTC
CASSKARRQSTYNEQFF
>many|TRBV5-1|TRBJ2-6|TRBD2
TGCGCCAGCAGTACGGGGGGGTCCTCTGGGGCCAACGTCCTGACTTTC
CASSTGGSSGANVLTF
>many|TRBV30|TRBJ2-3|NA
TGTGCCTGGAGTGAAAACAGCCTCACAGATACGCAGTATTTT
CAWSENSLTDTQYF
>many|TRBV20-1|TRBJ2-1|TRBD2
TGCAGTGCTTCCCCTAGCGGGGGGTGGCATGAGCAGTTCTTC
CSASPSGGWHEQFF
>many|TRBV3-1|TRBJ2-1|TRBD2
TGTGCCAGCAGCCAAGAATCCGGGACTAGCGGCTACAATGAGCAGTTCTTC
CASSQESGTSGYNEQFF
>NA|TRBV6-5|TRBJ2-1|NA
TGTGCCAGCAGTTCCTCACCGTTCAGCAGGGCCAATGAGCAGTTCTTC
CASSSSPFSRANEQFF
>many|TRBV7-9|TRBJ2-7|TRBD2
TGTGCCAGCAGCTTAGCGAGAACCGGGAGGTACGAGCAGTACTTC
CASSLARTGRYEQYF
>many|TRBV5-1|TRBJ2-1|NA
TGCGCCAGCAGCTTGAGTCCGTACAATGAGCAGTTCTTC
CASSLSPYNEQFF
>few|TRBV12-3/TRBV12-4|TRBJ2-4|NA
TGTGCCAGCAGTTTCGCGACAGGAAAAAACATTCAGTACTTC
CASSFATGKNIQYF
>many|TRBV7-2|TRBJ1-2|TRBD1
TGTGCCAGCAGCTTAACCGGGACAGCTAACTATGGCTACACCTTC
CASSLTGTANYGYTF
>few|TRBV5-6|TRBJ2-3|NA
TGTGCCAGCAGCCCCGACGGGCAGGGAGCAGATACGCAGTATTTT
CASSPDGQGADTQYF
>few|TRBV2|TRBJ2-1|NA
TGTGCCACTCAGGGGGGATTGATTGAGCAGTTCTTC
CATQGGLIEQFF
>many|TRBV29-1|TRBJ1-1|NA
TGCAGCGTTGAAGATCAAGGGGGGGCGCGGGGCGCTTTCTTT
CSVEDQGGARGAFF
>many|TRBV10-3|TRBJ2-2|NA
TGTGCCATCAGTCCCTCTCGACAGGACACCGGGGAGCTGTTTTTT
CAISPSRQDTGELFF
>NA|TRBV6-5|TRBJ1-6|NA
TGTGCCAGCAGTTACTCGCAACAGATTAATTCACCCCTCCACTTT
CASSYSQQINSPLHF
>many|TRBV7-9|TRBJ2-7|TRBD2
TGTGCCAGCAGCTTTGCGAGCGGGGGCTCCTACGAGCAGTACTTC
CASSFASGGSYEQYF
>NA|TRBV4-1|TRBJ2-4|TRBD1
TGCGCCAGCAGCCAAGATCAATGGGGACAGGGGGAAGCCAAAAACATTCAGTACTTC
CASSQDQWGQGEAKNIQYF
>NA|TRBV7-2|TRBJ2-5|NA
TGTGCCAGCAGCTTAGTCCCGGTAGGGGGAGCAGAGACCCAGTACTTC
CASSLVPVGGAETQYF
>many|TRBV2|TRBJ2-7|NA
TGTGCCACCAGGGCGGGACTCTCCTCCTACGAGCAGTACTTC
CATRAGLSSYEQYF
>NA|TRBV6-5|TRBJ2-1|TRBD2
TGTGCCAGCAGTTATTGGACTAGCGGTAACAATGAGCAGTTCTTC
CASSYWTSGNNEQFF
>few|TRBV7-9|TRBJ1-1|NA
TGTGCCAGCAGCTTAACCGGGACGAACACTGAAGCTTTCTTT
CASSLTGTNTEAFF
>NA|TRBV30|TRBJ1-1|NA
TGTGCCTGGCCGCTACAGGGGAACACTGAAGCTTTCTTT
CAWPLQGNTEAFF
>many|TRBV15|TRBJ1-2|NA
TGTGCCACCAGCAGAGATCTATCGGGTCCCCTATCTAACTATGGCTACACCTTC
CATSRDLSGPLSNYGYTF
>many|TRBV10-3|TRBJ1-3|NA
TGTGCCATCAGTGTCAGTATAGATCCTGGAAACACCATATATTTT
CAISVSIDPGNTIYF
>many|TRBV5-1|TRBJ1-4|TRBD1
TGCGCCAGCAGCTCTGGGACAGGGCTGAACGAAAAACTGTTTTTT
CASSSGTGLNEKLFF
>many|TRBV20-1|TRBJ1-2|TRBD1
TGCAGTGCTAGTTCGGGACAGAACTATGGCTACACCTTC
CSASSGQNYGYTF
>few|TRBV12-3/TRBV12-4|TRBJ2-2|NA
TGTGCCAGCAGCCCCTCACTAGCTCCCGGGGAGCTGTTTTTT
CASSPSLAPGELFF
>many|TRBV5-6|TRBJ1-4|TRBD1
TGTGCCAGCAGCTCGGACAGGGACAATGAAAAACTGTTTTTT
CASSSDRDNEKLFF
>many|TRBV4-1|TRBJ1-4|NA
TGCGCCAGCAGCCAAGACGTGGCAGCAACTAATGAAAAACTGTTTTTT
CASSQDVAATNEKLFF
>many|TRBV5-1|TRBJ2-7|NA
TGCGCCAGCAGCCCCGGAGGAGGAGGGAATGTATACGAGCAGTACTTC
CASSPGGGGNVYEQYF
>once|TRBV11-3|TRBJ2-3|NA
TGTGCCAGCAGCTTAGAGGGCCCTGCCACAGATACGCAGTATTTT
CASSLEGPATDTQYF